One and the same sample provided the 28 T cell receptor beta chains below, sequenced in a study of PD-L1 blockade in urothelial cancer. Time point described: peripheral blood 6 weeks after treatment start. Repertoires were generated with immunoSEQ multiplex PCR, while TCRdb's copy carries only in-frame clones and drops some. The sample records 30,000 or so clones, 89% being singletons. This material consisted of PBMCs, taken around atezolizumab (anti-PD-L1) treatment. The receptors here all came from a man of 80 years or more with urothelial cancer.

V and J are TRBV19 and TRBJ1-5, with D possibly TRBD1 on 6 matching bases. There are 17 residues in the CDR3. Germline lookup yields CDR1 LNHDA and CDR2 SQIVND (reference sequence). The V end was cut by 3 bases, the J end by 4 bases, with 19 bases between. The CDR3 region is CASSISSRDIQNQPQHF. CDR3 coding DNA: TGTGCCAGTAGTATCTCCTCCCGGGACATACAGAATCAGCCCCAGCATTTT.

This chain connects TRBV7-9 to TRBJ2-2; D is unresolved. CDR1 SEHNR and CDR2 FQNEAQ come from the germline V gene (reference sequence). The CDR3 is 17 amino acids. V was trimmed by 0 bases and J by 6 bases, leaving 17 bases between them. CDR3 residues: CASSLAKLRVQAGELFF. The CDR3 region has the DNA TGTGCCAGCAGCTTAGCCAAGCTGCGAGTGCAGGCCGGGGAGCTGTTTTTT.

The chain uses TRBV7-2 and TRBJ2-1; the D is unclear. Germline V gene sequence: CDR1 SGHTA, CDR2 FQGNSA. Trimming stripped 2 bases from V and 7 bases from J, with 9 bases between. This CDR3 has 13 amino acids. CDR3 in amino acids: CASSLSRTNEQFF. The DNA of the CDR3 is TGTGCCAGCAGCTTAAGTCGAACTAATGAGCAGTTCTTC.

This chain uses TRBV19 with TRBJ2-3, with D possibly matching TRBD2 (6 bases). Deletions cut 1 base from V and 6 bases from J, with 20 bases between. Germline CDR1 and CDR2: LNHDA and SQIVND (reference sequence). This CDR3 has 17 residues. The CDR3 region has the DNA TGTGCCAGTAGTATAGGACTAGGATCCTTCCAATCCGATACGCAGTATTTT. This gives the protein CASSIGLGSFQSDTQYF.

The chain carries TRBV1 and TRBJ1-5; the table's D gene call, TRBD1, was not cross checked with the DNA. TRBV1 is tagged as a pseudogene. The CDR3 totals 20 residues. Here the CDR3 DNA reads TGCACCAGCAGCCAAGAAGTGGGACAGGGTTGTGTGAGTCCAAATCAGCCCCAGCATTTT. Its protein product is CTSSQEVGQGCVSPNQPQHF.

The V call is TRBV4-1, the J call TRBJ2-3, with TRBD2 matching 8 bases. J was trimmed by 6 bases and V by 1 base; bases with no gene match: 15. The CDR3 length is 18 residues. Per germline, CDR1 MGHRA and CDR2 YSYEKL. CDR3: CASSQVLAGGTYSDTQYF. The CDR3 nucleotides read TGCGCCAGCAGCCAAGTTCTTGCGGGAGGTACCTACAGTGATACGCAGTATTTT.

CDR3 amino acids: CASSSRFSGNSYEQYF. The DNA for the CDR3 is TGTGCCAGCAGCTCCCGATTTAGCGGCAACTCCTACGAGCAGTACTTC. The chain joins TRBV7-2 to TRBJ2-7, with a possible D match to TRBD2 (6 bases). Germline V gene data show CDR1 as SGHTA and CDR2 as FQGNSA. The CDR3 spans 16 residues. The ends were cut back, 4 bases at V and 0 bases at J, with 16 bases in the middle.

The sample holds a few counts of this clone. Other DNA sequences from this sample encode an identical CDR3 as well. The J gene is TRBJ2-5, the V gene TRBV27, with 12 bases that match TRBD1. The V gene end was trimmed by 4 bases and the J gene end by 4 bases; junction bases not matched to a gene: 4. Germline V CDR1 and CDR2: MNHEY, SMNVEV (reference sequence). This CDR3 spans 15 amino acids. The CDR3 DNA sequence: TGTGCCAGCAGTTCGGGGACAGGGGGCGTAGAGACCCAGTACTTC. This gives the protein CASSSGTGGVETQYF.

The gene calls are TRBV12-2 and TRBJ2-5; TRBD1, as called in the table, went unchecked against the DNA. TRBV12-2 constitutes a pseudogene. CDR3 length: 16 amino acids. The CDR3 spells CASRPHTGGGQETQYF. The CDR3 DNA follows: TGTGCAAGTCGCCCCCATACAGGGGGTGGGCAAGAGACCCAGTACTTC.

The CDR3 sequence is CAIRTGYNEQFF. CDR3 DNA: TGTGCCATCAGGACAGGGTACAATGAGCAGTTCTTC. J is TRBJ2-1 and V is TRBV10-3; 7 bases line up with TRBD1. With V trimmed by 6 bases and J by 4 bases, 0 bases remained unmatched. This CDR3 comprises 12 residues. Germline values: CDR1 ENHRY, CDR2 SYGVKD.

The chain carries TRBV5-1 and TRBJ2-2; 10 bases map to TRBD2. Trimming cost V 0 bases and J 3 bases; bases outside gene matches: 8. Per the germline V gene, CDR1 is SGHRS and CDR2 is YFSETQ. There are 18 residues in the CDR3. CDR3 sequence reads: CASSLELAGGPDTGELFF. CDR3 DNA: TGCGCCAGCAGCTTGGAATTAGCGGGAGGACCAGACACCGGGGAGCTGTTTTTT.

The V call is TRBV19, the J call TRBJ2-3; D may be TRBD2 (5 bases). Germline CDR1 reads LNHDA; CDR2 reads SQIVND (reference sequence). The CDR3 is 13 amino acids. Trimming pared 10 bases from V and 7 bases from J, leaving 18 bases between. As DNA, the CDR3 is TGTGCCACCGAAGCGAGCCCCGGGAATACGCAGTATTTT. This translates into CATEASPGNTQYF.

This clone was recorded a few times. The CDR3 spells CASSHTRPGLYYEQYF. In DNA, the CDR3 is TGTGCCAGCTCACATACCCGTCCGGGACTTTACTACGAGCAGTACTTC. The chain couples TRBV18 to TRBJ2-7; D might be TRBD2 (6 bases). CDR1 and CDR2 from the germline V gene are KGHSH and LQKENI. Trimming shortened V by 4 bases and J by 3 bases, and 19 bases separated the two germline ends. This CDR3 comprises 16 residues.

J is TRBJ2-5 and V is TRBV2; the D is unclear. This CDR3 comprises 11 residues. From germline, CDR1 is SNHLY and CDR2 FYNNEI. V lost 5 bases, J lost 5 bases, and 6 bases lay in between. The chain's CDR3 is CASSPRETQYF. The DNA of the CDR3 is TGTGCCAGCAGTCCCCGGGAGACCCAGTACTTC.

V usage is TRBV4-1 and J usage is TRBJ1-1, with 8 bases fitting TRBD1. Looked up from germline, CDR1 is MGHRA and CDR2 is YSYEKL. Germline trimming cut 0 bases from V and 4 bases from J; bases unmatched to any gene: 4. This CDR3 comprises 15 residues. The CDR3 is CASSQEDRGFTEAFF. CDR3 sequence (DNA): TGCGCCAGCAGCCAAGAAGACAGGGGTTTCACTGAAGCTTTCTTT.

V gene TRBV28 combines with J gene TRBJ1-2, with 9 bases matching TRBD1. The length of the CDR3 is 15 residues. With V trimmed by 5 bases and J by 5 bases, 9 bases remained unmatched. Germline V CDR1 and CDR2: MDHEN, SYDVKM. The CDR3 DNA sequence: TGTGCCAGCAGTATGCCGGGACAGGGAATTTATGGCTACACCTTC. Amino acid sequence: CASSMPGQGIYGYTF.

V and J are TRBV7-9 and TRBJ2-1, with 11 positions matching TRBD2. Trimming took 2 bases from V and 12 from J; bases not matched to a gene: 12. Germline V gene lookup returns CDR1 SEHNR and CDR2 FQNEAQ (reference sequence). The CDR3 runs to 16 residues. This chain's CDR3 is CASSLWTSGRNSVQFF. The CDR3 DNA reads as TGTGCCAGCAGCTTATGGACTAGCGGGCGGAATTCGGTGCAGTTCTTC.

The chain links TRBV5-4 to TRBJ2-7; 15 nucleotides match TRBD2. The V gene end was trimmed by 0 bases and the J gene end by 6 bases; junction bases not matched to a gene: 10. The CDR3 runs to 18 residues. Germline CDR1 and CDR2: SGHNT and YYREEE (reference sequence). The DNA of the CDR3 is TGTGCCAGCAGCTTGGGGACTAGCGGGAGGGCCCACTCGGTCGAGCAGTACTTC. Translated, it gives CASSLGTSGRAHSVEQYF.

The chain combines TRBV27 with TRBJ2-4, with 7 bases lining up with TRBD1. The V gene end was trimmed by 5 bases and the J gene end by 1 base; junction bases not matched to a gene: 11. The CDR3 has 17 amino acids. CDR1 and CDR2 (germline): MNHEY, SMNVEV (reference sequence). The CDR3 loop reads CASSPGQLTRAKNIQYF. DNA for the CDR3: TGTGCCAGCAGTCCGGGACAGTTAACTAGGGCCAAAAACATTCAGTACTTC.

The CDR3 sequence is CASSLPGTGFSYSNQPQHF. CDR3 nucleotides: TGTGCCAGCAGCTTACCCGGGACAGGGTTCTCATATAGCAATCAGCCCCAGCATTTT. V gene TRBV7-2 combines with J gene TRBJ1-5; TRBD1 matches 9 bases. CDR1 and CDR2 (germline): SGHTA, FQGNSA. V shed 2 bases, J shed 0 bases, and the junction held 11 bases outside the gene matches. CDR3 length: 19 amino acids.

The chain joins TRBV5-1 to TRBJ1-3; D may be TRBD1 (6 bases). CDR3 size: 14 residues. V lost 4 bases, J lost 1 base, and 9 bases lay in between. Germline-derived CDR1 and CDR2 are SGHRS and YFSETQ. The DNA of the CDR3 is TGCGCCAGCAGCCCCCAGGGGTCTGGAAACACCATATATTTT. It encodes CASSPQGSGNTIYF.

This clone was counted a single time. The junction departs from germline at one end; a sequencing error may be responsible. The CDR3 DNA reads as TGTGCCAGCAGGGTAAGCGGGACTATACACTTC. Residues: CASRVSGTIHF. The chain combines TRBV28 with TRBJ2-7, with TRBD2 matching 7 bases. This CDR3 region has 11 residues. The germline V gene encodes CDR1 MDHEN and CDR2 SYDVKM. Full variable domain (remainder filled in from reference TRBV28 and TRBJ2-7): DVKVTQSSRYLVKRTGEKVFLECVQDMDHENMFWYRQDPGLGLRLIYFSYDVKMKEKGDIPEGYSVSREKKERFSLILESASTNQTSMYLCASRVSGTIHFGPGTRLTVT.

The rearrangement joins TRBV4-2 to TRBJ2-7; tentative D call: TRBD1 (8 bases). This CDR3 is 15 amino acids long. From germline, CDR1 is LGHNA and CDR2 YNFKEQ. The V end was cut by 1 base, the J end by 6 bases, with 16 bases between. CDR3 sequence: CASSQATSGTGEQYF. CDR3 bases: TGTGCCAGCAGCCAAGCCACAAGCGGGACAGGCGAGCAGTACTTC.

This sequence joins TRBV29-1 and TRBJ2-2, with 9 bases fitting TRBD1. The V gene end was trimmed by 7 bases and the J gene end by 4 bases; junction bases not matched to a gene: 4. The germline V gene encodes CDR1 SQVTM and CDR2 ANQGSEA. This CDR3 spans 13 amino acids. In DNA form, the CDR3 reads TGCAGCGCGGGACAGGGCCCCACCGGGGAGCTGTTTTTT. Amino acids: CSAGQGPTGELFF.

The chain has TRBV5-1 and TRBJ2-1; possible D gene TRBD2, 5 bases. Trimming left V 4 bases short and J 3 bases short, with 14 bases between. Germline assignment: CDR1 SGHRS and CDR2 YFSETQ. This CDR3 is built from 15 residues. The CDR3 loop reads CASSTEARNYNEQFF. Written as DNA, the CDR3 is TGCGCCAGCAGCACGGAGGCAAGGAACTACAATGAGCAGTTCTTC.

The J gene is TRBJ1-1, the V gene TRBV19; TRBD1 agrees at 7 bases. Losses at the gene ends were 4 bases for V and 0 bases for J; bases not matched to a gene: 11. CDR1 LNHDA and CDR2 SQIVND come from the germline V gene (reference sequence). The CDR3 covers 17 residues. The CDR3 coding sequence is TGTGCCAGTAGTAGACAGGGAGGCAAGGTTATGAACACTGAAGCTTTCTTT. It specifies CASSRQGGKVMNTEAFF. The complete variable domain, with remaining parts taken from reference TRBV19 and TRBJ1-1, reads DGGITQSPKYLFRKEGQNVTLSCEQNLNHDAMYWYRQDPGQGLRLIYYSQIVNDFQKGDIAEGYSVSREKKESFPLTVTSAQKNPTAFYLCASSRQGGKVMNTEAFFGQGTRLTVV.

The chain links TRBV6-5 to TRBJ1-1; 11 bases fit TRBD1. This CDR3 has 15 residues. J gave up 5 bases and V 4 bases, and 6 bases lay outside the gene matches. Germline V gene sequence: CDR1 MNHEY, CDR2 SVGAGI. DNA of the CDR3: TGTGCCAGCAGTTGGACAGGGGGCGCGGGAACTGAAGCTTTCTTT. It codes for CASSWTGGAGTEAFF.

CDR3: CAISEGGAGQPQHF. The CDR3 bases are TGTGCCATCAGTGAGGGAGGAGCGGGTCAGCCCCAGCATTTT. V usage is TRBV10-3 and J usage is TRBJ1-5; no clear D. The CDR3 covers 14 residues. Per the germline V gene, CDR1 is ENHRY and CDR2 is SYGVKD. The ends were cut back, 2 bases at V and 6 bases at J, with 11 bases in the middle.